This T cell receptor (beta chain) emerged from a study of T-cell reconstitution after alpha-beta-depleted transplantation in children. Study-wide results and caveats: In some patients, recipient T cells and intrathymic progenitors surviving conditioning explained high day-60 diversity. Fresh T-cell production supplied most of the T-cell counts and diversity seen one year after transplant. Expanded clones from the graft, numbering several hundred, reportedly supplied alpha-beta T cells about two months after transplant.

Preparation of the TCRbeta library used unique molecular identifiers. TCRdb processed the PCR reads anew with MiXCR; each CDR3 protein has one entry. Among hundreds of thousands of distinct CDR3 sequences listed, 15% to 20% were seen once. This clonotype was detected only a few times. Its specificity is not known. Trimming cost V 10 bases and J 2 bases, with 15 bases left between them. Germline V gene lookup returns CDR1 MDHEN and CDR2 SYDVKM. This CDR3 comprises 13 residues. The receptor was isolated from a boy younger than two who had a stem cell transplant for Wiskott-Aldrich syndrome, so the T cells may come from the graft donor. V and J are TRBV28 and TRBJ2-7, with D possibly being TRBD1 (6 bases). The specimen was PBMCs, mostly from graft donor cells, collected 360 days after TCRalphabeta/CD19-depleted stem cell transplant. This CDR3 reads CATCRGNPYEQYF. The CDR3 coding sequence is TGTGCCACCTGCAGGGGTAATCCCTACGAGCAGTACTTC. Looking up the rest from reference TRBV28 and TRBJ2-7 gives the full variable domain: DVKVTQSSRYLVKRTGEKVFLECVQDMDHENMFWYRQDPGLGLRLIYFSYDVKMKEKGDIPEGYSVSREKKERFSLILESASTNQTSMYLCATCRGNPYEQYFGPGTRLTVT.